This T cell receptor (beta chain) was documented in a study of OX40 agonist ivuxolimab in advanced cancers. In terms of the full investigation: The costimulatory receptor OX40 (CD134) was targeted by ivuxolimab, a fully human IgG2 agonistic monoclonal antibody. Peripheral TCRbeta sequencing aimed to test whether ivuxolimab altered TCR sequence diversity and caused clonal T-cell expansion. Of the roughly 51 dose-escalation patients, hepatocellular carcinoma was present in some 19, melanoma in approximately 15, renal cell carcinoma in 9 and head and neck cancer in 9. The dose-escalation cohort was roughly 80% male with a mean age of about 60 years, ranging from 23 to 79. Partial responses were achieved by three dose-escalation patients, of whom one had hepatocellular carcinoma and two had cutaneous melanoma. The paper reports the monotherapy dose-escalation portion (N = 52 patients) of the phase I ivuxolimab trial. Intravenous ivuxolimab was administered to patients every 2 weeks at six dose levels: 0.01, 0.1, 0.3, 1.5, 3 and 10 mg/kg. Prior anti-PD-1, anti-PD-L1 or anti-CTLA-4 therapy was permitted, and 40% of dose-escalation patients had received checkpoint inhibitors.

For sequencing of the TCRbeta CDR3 region, genomic DNA was extracted from the sorted cells. The immunoSEQ Assay was used to sequence the TCRbeta CDR3 regions. TCRdb stores this immuneACCESS table with in-frame sequences only. Part of the clones is absent; in the studies checked, under half of the shortfall reflects unresolved V genes, and no reason is known for the rest. Here the sample has about 88,000 clones; about 87% occur a single time. In total, the top ten clones hold around 1.6% of the sample. Broader findings and caveats from the paper: At doses of 0.1 to 3.0 mg/kg, clonal expansion of both CD4+ and CD8+ T cells in blood was seen between baseline and week 6. On average, CD8+ T cells showed more expanded clones than CD4+ T cells after ivuxolimab. The antigen specificity of the clonally expanded peripheral T cells was not determined. Low levels of normalized T-cell clonal expansion were also seen in some patients who did not respond. In the 0.1-3.0 mg/kg groups, partial responders had among the lowest normalized peripheral clonal expansion, particularly in CD8+ T cells.

This clone is categorized as medium-sized (0.01 to 0.1%). No antigen is known for it. No quality values exist for individual bases; no much larger clone is one base distant. The CDR3 contains 11 residues, cysteine and phenylalanine counted. The kept DNA is CDR3 alone, 33 bases in frame from the first base. Germline trimming: 2 bases from V, 15 bases from J; junction bases outside gene matches: 5. CDR1 and CDR2 were assigned from the germline V gene (reference sequence) as GTSNPN and SVGIG. The trial excluded patients who had a history of autoimmune disease or were on systemic immunosuppression. Peripheral blood for TCR sequencing was collected from all dose cohorts at baseline, on cycle 4 day 1, and on cycle 7 day 1. The samples were drawn from a first-in-human, open-label, multicenter phase I dose-escalation trial of ivuxolimab. Adults with locally advanced or metastatic melanoma, renal cell, hepatocellular, or head and neck squamous cell carcinoma were enrolled in the trial. Before TCR sequencing, CD4+ T cells and CD8+ T cells were sorted from peripheral blood as separate populations.

The chain uses TRBV30 and TRBJ2-1; 9 bases in between match TRBD2. This clonotype was obtained from an adult with an advanced solid tumor such as melanoma, head and neck, liver or kidney cancer. This material consisted of CD4+ or CD8+ T cells sorted from blood, taken in a trial of the OX40 agonist ivuxolimab. The nucleotides read TGTGCCTGGAGTTCCGGGACTAGCCGGTTCTTC. Its translation reads: CAWSSGTSRFF.